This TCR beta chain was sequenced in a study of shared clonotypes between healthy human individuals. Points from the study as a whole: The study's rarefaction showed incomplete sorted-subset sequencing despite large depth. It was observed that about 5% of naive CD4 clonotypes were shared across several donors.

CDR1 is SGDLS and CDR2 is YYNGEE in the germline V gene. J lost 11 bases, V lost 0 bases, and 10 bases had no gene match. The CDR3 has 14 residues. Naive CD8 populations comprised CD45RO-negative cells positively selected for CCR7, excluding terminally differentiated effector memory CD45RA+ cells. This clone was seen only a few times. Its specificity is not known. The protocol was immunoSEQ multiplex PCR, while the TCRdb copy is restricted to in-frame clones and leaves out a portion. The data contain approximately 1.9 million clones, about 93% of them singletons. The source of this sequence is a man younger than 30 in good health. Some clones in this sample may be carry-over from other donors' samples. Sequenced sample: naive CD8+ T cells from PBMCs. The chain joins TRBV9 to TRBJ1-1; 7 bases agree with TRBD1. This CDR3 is CASSVADRVAGAFF. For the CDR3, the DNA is TGTGCCAGCAGCGTAGCAGACAGGGTCGCAGGCGCTTTCTTT.